This TCR beta chain was documented in a study of blood T cell repertoires in COVID-19. Across the whole study: Acute and convalescent COVID-19 samples came from the United States, Italy and Spain. Sources were T cells, B-cell-depleted T cells, or PBMCs; the material itself was cDNA or gDNA.

The authors' processing: Estimation of nucleated cell counts was performed using reference gene primer amplification. Only in-frame clones appear in the TCRdb table, and some are missing; sequencing was by immunoSEQ multiplex PCR. The V and J calls and clone size were taken over from that table, and D and trimming were inferred from the DNA. The sample gives 65,000 to 70,000 clones, approximately 79% of which show up once; roughly 15% is in the top ten. In germline, CDR1 is SQVTM, CDR2 ANQGSEA. This CDR3 has 14 amino acids. Trimming stripped 7 bases from V and 2 bases from J, with 15 bases between. The chain carries TRBV29-1 and TRBJ1-3; TRBD1 is a possible D gene (5 bases). The sample taken for sequencing was peripheral blood. The source is a man older than 75 with active COVID-19. The DNA for the CDR3 is TGCAGCGGGGGGGACCCGGGGACTGGAAACACCATATATTTT. This sequence encodes CSGGDPGTGNTIYF.